The 26 T cell receptor beta chains reported below all come from one sample, sequenced in a study of identical twins. TCRdb re-called the 5' RACE reads through MiXCR, storing one row per CDR3 protein. The sample carries fewer than 650,000 distinct CDR3 sequences, over 8.5% recorded once. These same records also appear under a second study, on yellow fever vaccine responses in identical twins.

Sequenced: PBMCs. The receptors come from a woman aged 18-29 years in good health.

This clonotype was seen a few times. This chain links TRBV12-3 or TRBV12-4 with TRBJ2-5; perhaps TRBD2 as D (6 bases). This CDR3 comprises 15 residues. The germline V and J ends were trimmed by 7 bases and 2 bases, with 17 bases remaining between them. The CDR3: CASNGGLAGQETQYF. The CDR3 DNA follows: TGTGCCAGCAACGGAGGGTTAGCAGGGCAAGAGACCCAGTACTTC.

The rearrangement links TRBV7-9 to TRBJ2-2; D remains ambiguous. Germline V gene sequence: CDR1 SEHNR, CDR2 FQNEAQ (reference sequence). The CDR3 has 13 residues. V shed 4 bases and J shed 7 bases, with 10 bases lying between them. The CDR3 coding sequence is TGTGCCAGCAGCTCCCATACCGGCGGGGAGCTGTTTTTT. Its translation: CASSSHTGGELFF.

This clonotype was counted ten times or more. The rearrangement links TRBV6-2 or TRBV6-3 to TRBJ2-1; D assignment may be TRBD1 or TRBD2 (6 bases each). The V gene's germline CDR1 is MNHEY and CDR2 SVGEGT. Trimming cost V 8 bases and J 10 bases, with 21 bases left between them. The CDR3 runs 14 residues. CDR3 residues: CASASQGLGLEQFF. The CDR3 nucleotides are TGTGCCAGCGCCTCGCAGGGGTTGGGACTCGAGCAGTTCTTC.

The V and J genes are TRBV7-9 and TRBJ2-7; D possibly uses TRBD1 or TRBD2 (7 bases each). V was pared by 6 bases and J by 3 bases, with 12 bases between. The germline CDR1 and CDR2 sequences are SEHNR and FQNEAQ (reference sequence). The CDR3 totals 13 residues. The CDR3 loop reads CASRAGQHYEQYF. The DNA of the CDR3 is TGTGCCAGCAGAGCGGGACAGCACTACGAGCAGTACTTC.

In its sample, this clonotype was seen many times. The gene calls are TRBV24-1 and TRBJ2-3, with D perhaps TRBD2 (6 bases). Trimming pared 0 bases from V and 11 bases from J, leaving 14 bases between. This CDR3 has 14 amino acids. CDR1 KGHDR and CDR2 SFDVKD come from the germline V gene. CDR3 amino acids: CATSDLGPGGRQYF. CDR3 coding DNA: TGTGCCACCAGTGATTTGGGGCCCGGGGGTAGGCAGTATTTT.

This clonotype was recorded a few times. The J gene is TRBJ2-1, the V gene TRBV11-2, with TRBD1 identical over 7 bases. The CDR3 sequence is 15 residues long. The V gene's germline CDR1 is SGHAT and CDR2 FQNNGV. Trimming took 5 bases from V and 6 from J; bases not matched to a gene: 10. The CDR3 DNA reads TGTGCCAGCAGCCCCGGACAGGTTTGGGTCAATGAGCAGTTCTTC. Translating gives CASSPGQVWVNEQFF.

The V and J genes are TRBV11-2 and TRBJ2-3; possible D gene TRBD1, 6 bases. The germline V and J ends were trimmed by 1 base and 3 bases, with 20 bases remaining between them. The V gene's germline CDR1 is SGHAT and CDR2 FQNNGV. This CDR3 comprises 18 residues. CDR3: CASSLGDPGQGTTDTQYF. The CDR3 nucleotides read TGTGCCAGCAGCTTAGGTGACCCAGGGCAGGGGACGACAGATACGCAGTATTTT.

This clonotype was detected ten times or more. V gene TRBV12-3 or TRBV12-4 combines with J gene TRBJ1-4, with D unresolved. V gave up 0 bases and J gave up 4 bases, with 6 bases separating them. This CDR3 comprises 14 residues. The CDR3 DNA is TGTGCCAGCAGTTTAGCCCGGAGTAATGAAAAACTGTTTTTT. This gives the protein CASSLARSNEKLFF.

This clonotype was detected ten times or more. The chain carries TRBV7-9 and TRBJ2-3; D remains ambiguous. Looked up from germline, CDR1 is SEHNR and CDR2 is FQNEAQ (reference sequence). Deletions cut 5 bases from V and 2 bases from J, with 11 bases between. The CDR3 loop spans 14 amino acids. The CDR3 reads CASSPLVSTDTQYF. CDR3 DNA sequence: TGTGCCAGCAGCCCACTTGTATCCACAGATACGCAGTATTTT.

This clonotype has only a few counts. The V and J genes are TRBV2 and TRBJ2-7, with D unclear. Trimming cost V 1 base and J 4 bases, with 14 bases left between them. Germline lookup yields CDR1 SNHLY and CDR2 FYNNEI. The CDR3 contains 15 residues. CDR3 nucleotide sequence: TGTGCCAGCAGTGAAGGTGAACAAACGGTTTACGAGCAGTACTTC. It yields the protein CASSEGEQTVYEQYF.

In this sample, this clonotype turned up a few times. The V call is TRBV7-2, the J call TRBJ2-4, with D perhaps TRBD2 (5 bases). Germline values: CDR1 SGHTA, CDR2 FQGNSA. V lost 0 bases and J lost 9, with 15 bases in between. The CDR3 consists of 15 residues. Written as DNA, the CDR3 is TGTGCCAGCAGCTTAGCGGCCGGACTCCCAACCATTCAGTACTTC. Amino acid sequence: CASSLAAGLPTIQYF.

This clonotype was counted many times. V and J are TRBV29-1 and TRBJ2-1; the D is unclear. Germline loops: CDR1 SQVTM, CDR2 ANQGSEA. The V gene lost 7 bases and the J gene lost 4 bases, with 8 bases spanning the gap. CDR3 size: 11 residues. This CDR3 is CSGDTYNEQFF. The CDR3 DNA reads as TGCAGCGGAGATACTTACAATGAGCAGTTCTTC.

The J gene is TRBJ2-1, the V gene TRBV20-1; D not resolved. Between the trimmed V and J ends, which lost 3 bases and 4 bases, there was a span of 7 bases. The CDR3 extends over 12 amino acids. Germline CDR1 reads DFQATT; CDR2 reads SNEGSKA (reference sequence). The CDR3 loop reads CSASLEYNEQFF. In nucleotides, the CDR3 is TGCAGTGCTAGTCTTGAGTACAATGAGCAGTTCTTC.

In this sample, this clonotype turned up a few times. V is TRBV3-1 and J is TRBJ2-6, with a weak D call TRBD2 (6 bases). Trimming removed 3 bases from V and 0 bases from J, with 27 bases in between. There are 22 residues in the CDR3. CDR1 and CDR2 (germline): LGHDT, YNNKEL (reference sequence). This CDR3 is CASSHRWPTSLESLSGANVLTF. CDR3 bases: TGTGCCAGCAGCCATAGGTGGCCTACTAGCTTGGAAAGCCTCTCTGGGGCCAACGTCCTGACTTTC.

The V call is TRBV20-1, the J call TRBJ2-2; a possible D gene is TRBD1 (6 bases). The CDR3 is 15 residues long. Germline V gene data show CDR1 as DFQATT and CDR2 as SNEGSKA (reference sequence). The V gene lost 1 base and the J gene lost 4 bases, with 13 bases spanning the gap. For the CDR3, the DNA is TGCAGTGCTAGAGCAGGGGACACTCCCACCGGGGAGCTGTTTTTT. Translating gives CSARAGDTPTGELFF.

This clonotype occurred many times. The CDR3 sequence is CASSSNRDRGVYEQYF. The CDR3 DNA is TGTGCCAGCAGTTCAAACCGGGACAGGGGTGTTTACGAGCAGTACTTC. The rearrangement joins TRBV12-3 or TRBV12-4 to TRBJ2-7; 10 bases align to TRBD1. The trim removed 4 bases at V and 4 bases at J, leaving 10 bases unmatched. The CDR3 length is 16 residues.

The chain combines TRBV13 with TRBJ1-1; D unclear. This CDR3 contains 14 residues. With 1 base removed from V and 1 base from J, the gap between germline ends came to 7 bases. Germline-derived CDR1 and CDR2 are PRHDT and FYEKMQ (reference sequence). The DNA for the CDR3 is TGTGCCAGCAGCTTAGAAACGGAGAACACTGAAGCTTTCTTT. Its protein product is CASSLETENTEAFF.

This clonotype came up many times. The chain links TRBV25-1 to TRBJ2-7; D may be TRBD1 or TRBD2 (5 bases each). Trimming took 1 base from V and 4 from J, leaving 8 bases between them. This CDR3 has 13 residues. Per germline, CDR1 MGHDK and CDR2 SYGVNS. CDR3 amino acids: CASSESEGYEQYF. CDR3 sequence (DNA): TGTGCCAGCAGTGAATCAGAGGGGTACGAGCAGTACTTC.

This clonotype was picked up many times. The V gene is TRBV12-3 or TRBV12-4, the J gene TRBJ2-7, with D perhaps given as TRBD1 or TRBD2 (6 bases each). The length of the CDR3 is 13 residues. The ends were cut back, 6 bases at V and 4 bases at J, with 13 bases in the middle. The DNA for the CDR3 is TGTGCCAGCAGGCAGGGGACTTGGTACGAGCAGTACTTC. Its translation: CASRQGTWYEQYF.

This clonotype appeared a few times. V is TRBV5-5 and J is TRBJ1-1, with D perhaps matching TRBD1 (5 bases). CDR3 length: 15 amino acids. The ends were cut back, 6 bases at V and 2 bases at J, with 17 bases in the middle. Germline CDR1 SGHKS, CDR2 YYEKEE (reference sequence). The CDR3 region is CASKLGQGGNTEAFF. The CDR3 DNA reads as TGTGCCAGCAAGCTAGGACAAGGAGGCAACACTGAAGCTTTCTTT.

This clonotype has ten or more counts. At one of its ends the junction is not consistent with the germline gene, which may arise from a read error. The V call is TRBV7-9, the J call TRBJ2-3; D remains ambiguous. The CDR3 totals 15 residues. Germline V lookup: CDR1 SEHNR, CDR2 FQNEAQ (reference sequence). In nucleotides, the CDR3 is TGTGCCAGCAGCCTCCTTGATAACGGACCTATCACAGATAAGTTT. It codes for CASSLLDNGPITDKF.

This clonotype appeared many times. The chain combines TRBV20-1 with TRBJ2-3; D tentatively reads TRBD1 or TRBD2 (5 bases each). V was trimmed by 0 bases and J by 2 bases, leaving 15 bases between them. Germline CDR1 and CDR2: DFQATT and SNEGSKA (reference sequence). This CDR3 region has 16 residues. CDR3 loop: CSARDRLTGPTDTQYF. CDR3 sequence (DNA): TGCAGTGCTAGAGATCGATTGACGGGACCCACAGATACGCAGTATTTT.

This clonotype was seen many times. V gene TRBV25-1 combines with J gene TRBJ2-7; tentatively, D is TRBD2 (5 bases). The germline CDR1 and CDR2 sequences are MGHDK and SYGVNS. This CDR3 region has 18 residues. V lost 2 bases and J 3 bases, leaving 23 bases between the germline ends. The CDR3 DNA reads as TGTGCCAGCAGTGAACCCGGCGAGGGCGGGTTTGTCGTCTACGAGCAGTACTTC. Translation gives CASSEPGEGGFVVYEQYF.

This clonotype occurred a few times. The CDR3 DNA is TGTGCCAGCAGCAAACGGGGGGGTTCCTACGAGCAGTACTTC. It codes for CASSKRGGSYEQYF. This chain connects TRBV7-8 to TRBJ2-7; TRBD2 matches 8 bases. The CDR3 covers 14 residues. Unmatched junction bases numbered 4, after V lost 5 bases and J lost 1 base. The germline V gene has CDR1 SGHVS and CDR2 FQNEAQ. Variable domain in full (rest from reference TRBV7-8 and TRBJ2-7): GAGVSQSPRYKVAKRGQDVALRCDPISGHVSLFWYQQALGQGPEFLTYFQNEAQLDKSGLPSDRFFAERPEGSVSTLKIQRTQQEDSAVYLCASSKRGGSYEQYFGPGTRLTVT.

In nucleotides, the CDR3 is TGTGCCAGCAGCTTAGTGGGACAGGCCGTAGGGAATGAGCAGTTCTTC. Its translation is CASSLVGQAVGNEQFF. The chain uses TRBV7-9 and TRBJ2-1, with 8 positions matching TRBD1. J was trimmed by 7 bases and V by 1 base; bases with no gene match: 9. The CDR3 runs 16 residues. Germline V gene data show CDR1 as SEHNR and CDR2 as FQNEAQ (reference sequence).

The V and J genes are TRBV7-3 and TRBJ2-2; D tentatively reads TRBD1 or TRBD2 (5 bases each). V lost 3 bases and J lost 7, with 15 bases in between. Germline-derived CDR1 and CDR2 are SGHTA and FQGTGA. This CDR3 comprises 15 residues. The CDR3 DNA reads as TGTGCCAGCAGCTTGACTGCAGGGAGATACGGGGAGCTGTTTTTT. This gives the protein CASSLTAGRYGELFF.